This T cell receptor beta chain was sequenced during a study of T-cell reconstitution after alpha-beta-depleted transplantation in children. This sample's TCRbeta library carried unique molecular identifier barcodes. One entry per CDR3 protein, called by TCRdb with MiXCR from the PCR reads. The table records about 72,000 distinct CDR3 sequences, about 6.7% of them present only once. Material: PBMCs from the stem cell graft donor, obtained from the stem cell graft. The sequence came from a human donor who donated a stem cell graft to a child with acute lymphoblastic leukemia.

CDR3 amino acids: CASSSRDIGQGYTF. The CDR3, as DNA: TGTGCCAGCAGCTCCCGGGACATCGGTCAAGGCTACACCTTC. J is TRBJ1-2 and V is TRBV5-4, with D perhaps matching TRBD1 (6 bases). Trimming pared 3 bases from V and 8 bases from J, leaving 17 bases between. Germline loops: CDR1 SGHNT, CDR2 YYREEE (reference sequence). The CDR3 extends over 14 amino acids.